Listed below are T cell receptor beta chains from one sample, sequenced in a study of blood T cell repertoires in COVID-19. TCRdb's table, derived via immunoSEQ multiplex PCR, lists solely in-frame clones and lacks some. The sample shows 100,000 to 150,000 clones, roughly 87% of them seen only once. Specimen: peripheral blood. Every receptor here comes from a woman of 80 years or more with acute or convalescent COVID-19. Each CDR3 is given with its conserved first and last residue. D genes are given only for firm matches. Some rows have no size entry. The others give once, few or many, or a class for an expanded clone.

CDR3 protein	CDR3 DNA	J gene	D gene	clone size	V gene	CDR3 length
CASSFTGGTDTQYF	TGTGCCAGCAGTTTTACCGGGGGCACAGATACGCAGTATTTT	TRBJ2-3	.	.	TRBV27	14
CASRNQGAGNTEAFF	TGTGCCAGCAGAAATCAGGGGGCGGGGAACACTGAAGCTTTCTTT	TRBJ1-1	TRBD1	.	TRBV28	15
CASSLSAGSPLHF	TGTGCCAGCAGTTTATCTGCGGGAAGCCCCCTCCACTTT	TRBJ1-6	.	.	TRBV27	13
CASGQSFYGYTF	TGTGCCAGCGGACAGTCCTTCTATGGCTACACCTTC	TRBJ1-2	.	.	TRBV2	12
CASSPSAEAIQAFF	TGTGCCAGCTCACCAAGCGCGGAGGCCATCCAGGCTTTCTTT	TRBJ1-1	.	.	TRBV18	14
CASSFRLAGDYEQYF	TGTGCCAGCAGCTTCCGACTAGCGGGGGACTACGAGCAGTACTTC	TRBJ2-7	TRBD2	.	TRBV7-2	15
CASSQTGRNSNQPQHF	TGTGCCAGCAGCCAGACAGGGCGGAATAGCAATCAGCCCCAGCATTTT	TRBJ1-5	TRBD1	.	TRBV27	16
CASSLEGRETQYF	TGTGCCAGCAGCCTGGAGGGGCGAGAGACCCAGTACTTC	TRBJ2-5	.	.	TRBV6-5	13
CAITQQEGTIYF	TGTGCCATCACCCAACAAGAGGGCACCATATATTTT	TRBJ1-3	.	.	TRBV10-3	12
CASSLLSDLQETQYF	TGTGCCAGCTCCCTCCTTAGTGATCTTCAAGAGACCCAGTACTTC	TRBJ2-5	.	.	TRBV18	15
CASSLDDRRRETQYF	TGTGCCAGCTCACTTGACGACAGGAGGAGAGAGACCCAGTACTTC	TRBJ2-5	.	once	TRBV18	15
CASSLWTSGGNEQFF	TGTGCCAGCAGTTTATGGACTAGCGGGGGTAATGAGCAGTTCTTC	TRBJ2-1	TRBD2	once	TRBV28	15
CASSLKGSAGSPLHF	TGCGCCAGCAGCTTAAAGGGGTCCGCGGGATCACCCCTCCACTTT	TRBJ1-6	.	.	TRBV5-1	15
CASSFGLAGYEQYF	TGCGCCAGCAGCTTCGGACTAGCGGGCTACGAGCAGTACTTC	TRBJ2-7	TRBD2	.	TRBV5-1	14
CASSQDVWGRGNEKLFF	TGCGCCAGCAGCCAAGATGTCTGGGGCAGGGGGAATGAAAAACTGTTTTTT	TRBJ1-4	TRBD1	.	TRBV4-1	17
CASSPTGPSSGNTIYF	TGTGCCAGCAGCCCGACAGGTCCAAGCTCTGGAAACACCATATATTTT	TRBJ1-3	.	.	TRBV14	16
CASSLGQGDQPQHF	TGTGCCAGCAGCTTGGGACAGGGAGATCAGCCCCAGCATTTT	TRBJ1-5	TRBD1	.	TRBV5-5	14